This TCR beta chain was identified in a study of T cells after yellow fever vaccination. General observations from the study: Only a small proportion of the clonotypes turned up in both the CD4 and the CD8 compartments, likely arising from convergent recombination. Among primary-vaccination clones, most reappeared after the booster, at around 97% for CD4 and more than 85% for CD8. A faster peak, day 5 versus 15, was reached by the weaker secondary response.

This clonotype was picked up a small number of times. The antigen remains unidentified. CDR1 and CDR2 from the germline V gene are SQVTM and ANQGSEA. V lost 0 bases, J lost 15 bases, and 17 bases stayed unmatched. The CDR3 has 17 amino acids. TCR cDNA, made by 5'RACE template switching, carried an added universal primer site and UMIs. TCRdb fed the 5' RACE reads into MiXCR, producing one record per CDR3 protein. Of roughly 400,000 distinct CDR3 sequences listed, around a sixth were seen once; the top ten hold over 15%. V gene TRBV29-1 combines with J gene TRBJ2-1; 13 bases are a match to TRBD2. The sample consisted of PBMCs, taken before the yellow fever booster vaccination. This clonotype was sampled from a man aged 18 to 30 who received the YFV17D yellow fever vaccine. CDR3: CSVEDGARLAGGPEMFF. CDR3 in DNA: TGCAGCGTTGAAGATGGGGCGAGACTAGCGGGGGGCCCCGAGATGTTCTTC.